The sequence of this T cell receptor beta chain was determined in a study of immune characterization of retroperitoneal liposarcoma. V trimming: 5 bases; J trimming: 1 base; junction bases outside the gene matches: 5. This CDR3 region has 16 residues. The V gene's germline CDR1 is MNHNS and CDR2 SASEGT. TCRdb processed the PCR reads anew with MiXCR; each CDR3 protein has one entry. The table has approximately 3,200 distinct CDR3 sequences, around 45% seen once. This receptor was taken from a male donor with retroperitoneal liposarcoma. Sequenced sample: tumor tissue. The chain recombines TRBV6-1 with TRBJ2-2; 9 nucleotides agree with TRBD1. CDR3 coding DNA: TGTGCCAGCAGTAGTCGGGACAGGGTGAACACCGGGGAGCTGTTTTTT. It encodes CASSSRDRVNTGELFF.